The 25 T cell receptor beta chains presented below share a single source sample, sequenced in a study of T cell responses to AZD1222 COVID-19 vaccine. Profiled with immunoSEQ multiplex PCR; TCRdb holds only in-frame clones, not every one. The sample includes about 210,000 clones, almost 95% of them seen just once. Specimen: peripheral blood, collected on day 0 of AZD1222 vaccination. All receptors come from an adult in good health.

V and J are TRBV5-1 and TRBJ1-3; D remains unclear. V lost 4 bases and J lost 0, with 17 bases in between. Germline CDR1 is SGHRS and CDR2 is YFSETQ. The CDR3 loop spans 17 amino acids. The CDR3 protein is CASSPAGRPDSGNTIYF. CDR3 nucleotides: TGCGCCAGCAGCCCCGCGGGGAGGCCCGACTCTGGAAACACCATATATTTT.

V is TRBV19 and J is TRBJ1-1; D call uncertain. CDR3 size: 15 residues. V shed 4 bases and J shed 0 bases, with 12 bases lying between them. Germline CDR1 and CDR2: LNHDA and SQIVND (reference sequence). The CDR3 nucleotides are TGTGCCAGTAGTAAAGCGACCACTATGAACACTGAAGCTTTCTTT. Its translation is CASSKATTMNTEAFF.

This clone came up once. The chain joins TRBV11-2 to TRBJ2-7; D may match TRBD1 or TRBD2 (5 bases each). The CDR3 has 12 amino acids. Per the germline V gene, CDR1 is SGHAT and CDR2 is FQNNGV. Trimming removed 0 bases at V and 8 bases at J, with 8 bases between. The DNA of the CDR3 is TGTGCCAGCAGCTTAGAGGGGGTTAAGCAGTACTTC. Protein: CASSLEGVKQYF.

The chain couples TRBV5-8 to TRBJ1-1; no clear D gene. Per the germline V gene, CDR1 is SGHTS and CDR2 is YDEGEE. The CDR3 is 13 residues long. Trimming took off 3 bases at V and 5 bases at J, with 11 bases between the two ends. The CDR3 spells CASSSGPRTEAFF. CDR3 DNA: TGTGCCAGCAGCTCCGGGCCCCGAACTGAAGCTTTCTTT.

The chain uses TRBV7-3 and TRBJ2-1; D is perhaps TRBD2 (6 bases). Trimming left V 3 bases short and J 4 bases short, with 10 bases between. Germline-derived CDR1 and CDR2 are SGHTA and FQGTGA. The CDR3 has 14 amino acids. For the CDR3, the DNA is TGTGCCAGCAGCTTTAGCGGAAAATACAATGAGCAGTTCTTC. It specifies CASSFSGKYNEQFF.

The CDR3, as DNA: TGTGCCAGCAGTGAAGCTCGGCTCATAGACCACTTT. It is translated as CASSEARLIDHF. The chain recombines TRBV6-1 with TRBJ1-6; unclear D gene. The germline V gene encodes CDR1 MNHNS and CDR2 SASEGT. The CDR3 extends over 12 amino acids. Deletions cut 0 bases from V and 18 bases from J, with 12 bases between.

This clone has just a few counts. This chain uses TRBV6-6 with TRBJ1-1; 7 bases agree with TRBD1. This CDR3 region has 14 residues. From germline, CDR1 is MNHNY and CDR2 SVGAGI (reference sequence). The trim removed 2 bases at V and 5 bases at J, leaving 5 bases unmatched. CDR3 in amino acids: CASSYPGGTTEAFF. For the CDR3, the DNA is TGTGCCAGCAGTTACCCAGGGGGGACGACTGAAGCTTTCTTT.

This clone was counted a few times. This chain uses TRBV9 with TRBJ1-4; D gene ambiguous. The CDR3 runs 13 residues. Deletions cut 2 bases from V and 8 bases from J, with 10 bases between. Germline CDR1 and CDR2: SGDLS and YYNGEE. As DNA, the CDR3 is TGTGCCAGCAGCGTTCGGAGTGGGGAAAAACTGTTTTTT. This translates into CASSVRSGEKLFF.

This chain joins TRBV27 and TRBJ2-2; perhaps TRBD2 as D (6 bases). CDR1 MNHEY and CDR2 SMNVEV come from the germline V gene (reference sequence). The CDR3 covers 14 residues. V dropped 5 bases and J dropped 5 bases, with 12 bases sitting between them. Here the CDR3 reads CASSIAGGTGELFF. In DNA, the CDR3 is TGTGCCAGCAGTATCGCCGGGGGAACCGGGGAGCTGTTTTTT.

The chain has TRBV10-2 and TRBJ1-6; D possibly corresponds to TRBD1 (6 bases). The length of the CDR3 is 18 residues. Trimming left V 5 bases short and J 4 bases short, with 21 bases between. Germline V gives CDR1 WSHSY, CDR2 SAAADI. This CDR3 is CASSPGGVGALYNSPLHF. CDR3 nucleotide sequence: TGCGCCAGCAGTCCGGGTGGTGTGGGGGCGCTTTATAATTCACCCCTCCACTTT.

The V and J genes are TRBV6-5 and TRBJ2-3; D gene uncertain. CDR3 size: 13 residues. The germline gives CDR1 MNHEY, CDR2 SVGAGI. The germline V and J ends were trimmed by 5 bases and 2 bases, with 8 bases remaining between them. The CDR3 nucleotides are TGTGCCAGCAGTCGGAGTTTCACAGATACGCAGTATTTT. Its protein product is CASSRSFTDTQYF.

The chain couples TRBV6-5 to TRBJ1-5, with D tentatively TRBD1 (5 bases). The CDR3 is 15 amino acids. Trimming stripped 0 bases from V and 3 bases from J, with 9 bases between. CDR1 MNHEY and CDR2 SVGAGI come from the germline V gene. In nucleotides, the CDR3 is TGTGCCAGCAGTTACTCGTCCAGGGTCAATCAGCCCCAGCATTTT. Amino acids: CASSYSSRVNQPQHF.

The V and J genes are TRBV3-1 (or the pseudogene TRBV3-2) and TRBJ1-1; no definite D call. The CDR3 runs 12 residues. V lost 2 bases, J lost 6 bases, and 7 bases lay in between. Germline V CDR1 and CDR2: LGHDT, YNNKEL (reference sequence). The CDR3 DNA is TGTGCCAGCAGCCAACAATGGGCTGAAGCTTTCTTT. It is translated as CASSQQWAEAFF.

This sequence joins TRBV4-3 and TRBJ1-6; 7 bases are shared with TRBD1. This CDR3 is built from 15 residues. Germline assignment: CDR1 LGHNA and CDR2 YSLEER. The V gene end was trimmed by 1 base and the J gene end by 7 bases; junction bases not matched to a gene: 4. The CDR3 loop is CASSQGRGPNSPLHF. CDR3 nucleotides: TGCGCCAGCAGCCAAGGGAGGGGGCCAAATTCACCCCTCCACTTT.

This chain connects TRBV7-8 to TRBJ2-5; TRBD2 matches 7 bases. Germline values: CDR1 SGHVS, CDR2 FQNEAQ. With 5 bases clipped from V and 1 base from J, the junction kept 10 bases outside the gene matches. The CDR3 length is 16 residues. CDR3: CASSPSGGQVQETQYF. As DNA, the CDR3 is TGTGCCAGCAGCCCCTCGGGGGGTCAGGTCCAAGAGACCCAGTACTTC. Full variable domain (remainder filled in from reference TRBV7-8 and TRBJ2-5): GAGVSQSPRYKVAKRGQDVALRCDPISGHVSLFWYQQALGQGPEFLTYFQNEAQLDKSGLPSDRFFAERPEGSVSTLKIQRTQQEDSAVYLCASSPSGGQVQETQYFGPGTRLLVL.

The chain joins TRBV27 to TRBJ2-5, with a possible D match to TRBD2 (7 bases). In germline, CDR1 is MNHEY, CDR2 SMNVEV (reference sequence). The CDR3 is 13 residues long. Trimming took off 11 bases at V and 5 bases at J, with 18 bases between the two ends. This CDR3 is CACATGGGETQYF. Written as DNA, the CDR3 is TGTGCCTGCGCGACGGGGGGCGGGGAGACCCAGTACTTC.

CDR3 DNA sequence: TGTGCCAGCAGCTTTTCGTCGGGGAACAATTCACCCCTCCACTTT. Translation: CASSFSSGNNSPLHF. This chain links TRBV11-2 with TRBJ1-6; D is uncertain. Germline V gives CDR1 SGHAT, CDR2 FQNNGV. V lost 3 bases and J lost 7, with 13 bases in between. This CDR3 is built from 15 residues.

The chain employs TRBV4-1 and TRBJ1-5; a weak D match, TRBD1 (5 bases). The CDR3 contains 14 residues. CDR1 and CDR2 from the germline V gene are MGHRA and YSYEKL. With 0 bases removed from V and 5 bases from J, the gap between germline ends came to 8 bases. CDR3 coding DNA: TGCGCCAGCAGCCAAGATGGGGGGTATCAGCCCCAGCATTTT. It is translated as CASSQDGGYQPQHF.

The chain uses TRBV7-9 and TRBJ1-5, with a tentative D call TRBD1 (5 bases). The CDR3 has 14 residues. Germline CDR1 and CDR2: SEHNR and FQNEAQ (reference sequence). The V gene lost 5 bases and the J gene lost 4 bases, with 12 bases spanning the gap. In nucleotides, the CDR3 is TGTGCCAGCAGCCAGGGTGGGGATAATCAGCCCCAGCATTTT. Protein: CASSQGGDNQPQHF.

The J gene is TRBJ1-2, the V gene TRBV12-3 or TRBV12-4; D gene uncertain. V gave up 3 bases and J gave up 2 bases, with 7 bases separating them. This CDR3 region has 13 residues. The CDR3 protein is CASSFEVNYGYTF. For the CDR3, the DNA is TGTGCCAGCAGTTTCGAAGTAAACTATGGCTACACCTTC.

CDR3 sequence (DNA): TGCGCCAGCGGGCAGGGGGAGAACACTGAAGCTTTCTTT. Its translation: CASGQGENTEAFF. The V gene is TRBV5-1, the J gene TRBJ1-1; TRBD1 matches 7 bases. The junction had 4 bases not matched to a gene; V was cut back by 7 bases and J by 1 base. This CDR3 has 13 residues. Germline lookup yields CDR1 SGHRS and CDR2 YFSETQ.

This clone has more than one count but fewer than ten. V and J are TRBV2 and TRBJ1-4, with D unclear. The CDR3 spans 12 residues. In germline, CDR1 is SNHLY, CDR2 FYNNEI. CDR3 sequence reads: CASSLSDEKLFF. The CDR3 nucleotides read TGTGCTTCCAGTCTCAGCGATGAAAAACTGTTTTTT.

The genes are TRBV28 and TRBJ2-3; 7 nucleotides line up with TRBD2. CDR3 length equals 15 residues. Germline V gene lookup returns CDR1 MDHEN and CDR2 SYDVKM. V shed 6 bases and J 4 bases; nucleotides not matched to a gene: 10. The CDR3 DNA reads TGTGCCAGCAGCCGGGGGGACCTCAGGGCAGATACGCAGTATTTT. This encodes CASSRGDLRADTQYF.

The chain recombines TRBV6-5 with TRBJ1-6; 7 positions agree with TRBD1. The CDR3 runs 14 residues. Germline V gene data show CDR1 as MNHEY and CDR2 as SVGAGI. J was trimmed by 7 bases and V by 3 bases; bases with no gene match: 3. CDR3 protein: CASSYGRGNSPLHF. CDR3 in DNA: TGTGCCAGCAGTTATGGCAGGGGGAATTCACCCCTCCACTTT.

V and J are TRBV7-2 and TRBJ1-2, with D perhaps TRBD1 (6 bases). The germline V gene has CDR1 SGHTA and CDR2 FQGNSA. The CDR3 covers 16 residues. Trimming stripped 1 base from V and 4 bases from J, with 16 bases between. CDR3 protein: CASSLGVARGIYGYTF. The CDR3 coding sequence is TGTGCCAGCAGCTTAGGGGTGGCAAGGGGGATCTATGGCTACACCTTC.